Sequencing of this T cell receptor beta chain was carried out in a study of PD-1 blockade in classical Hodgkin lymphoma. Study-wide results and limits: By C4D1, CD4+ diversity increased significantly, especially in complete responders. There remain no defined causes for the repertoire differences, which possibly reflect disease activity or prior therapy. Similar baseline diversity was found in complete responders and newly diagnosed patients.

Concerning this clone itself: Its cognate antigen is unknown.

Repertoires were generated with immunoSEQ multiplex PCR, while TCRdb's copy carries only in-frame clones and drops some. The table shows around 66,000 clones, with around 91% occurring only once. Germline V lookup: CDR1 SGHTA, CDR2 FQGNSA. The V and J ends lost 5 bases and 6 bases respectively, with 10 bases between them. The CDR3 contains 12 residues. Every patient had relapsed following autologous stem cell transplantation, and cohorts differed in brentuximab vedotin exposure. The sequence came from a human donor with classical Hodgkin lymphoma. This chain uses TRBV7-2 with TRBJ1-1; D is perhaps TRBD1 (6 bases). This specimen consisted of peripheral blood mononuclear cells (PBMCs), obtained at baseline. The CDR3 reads CASSRRGAEAFF. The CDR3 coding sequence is TGTGCCAGCAGCCGAAGGGGGGCTGAAGCTTTCTTT. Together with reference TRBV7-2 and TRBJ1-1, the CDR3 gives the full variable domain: GAGVSQSPSNKVTEKGKDVELRCDPISGHTALYWYRQSLGQGLEFLIYFQGNSAPDKSGLPSDRFSAERTGGSVSTLTIQRTQQEDSAVYLCASSRRGAEAFFGQGTRLTVV.